Listed below are T cell receptor beta chains from one sample, sequenced in a study of T cells expressing NK-cell markers. One entry per CDR3 protein, without DNA, is what TCRdb gives after re-calling the 5' RACE reads. The sample data list approximately 550,000 distinct CDR3 sequences. The source material was blood T cells: a sorted CD56 or NKG2C T cell subset, CD4+ or CD8+ T cells, or bulk PBMC T cells (not recorded which). The source of these receptors is a man aged 18 to 30 in good health. Both conserved end residues are part of each CDR3.

TRBJ1-2 TRBV7-2 CASSLVGQAGGYTF
TRBJ1-5 TRBV28 CAIQVHIGQPQHF
TRBJ2-2 TRBV7-9 CASSLDGTDVRELFF
TRBJ2-3 TRBV12-3/TRBV12-4 CASRPGQGSAITDTQYF
TRBJ2-5 TRBV27 CASATNTAGETQYF
TRBJ2-3 TRBV5-1 CASIPTGGAEDTQYF
TRBJ1-6 TRBV12-3/TRBV12-4 CASRARDGANSPLHF
TRBJ2-1 TRBV4-1 CASSQERLAGLEQFF
TRBJ2-1 TRBV7-9 CASSRFGSGYNEQFF
TRBJ2-6 TRBV29-1 CSVTGAMGSGANVLTF
TRBJ1-1 TRBV27 CASKNGTTEAFF
TRBJ1-2 TRBV24-1 CATQGEQRGYTF
TRBJ2-7 TRBV10-3 CAIRKASADEQYF
TRBJ2-5 TRBV12-3/TRBV12-4 CASKVHGKKETQYF
TRBJ2-1 TRBV12-3/TRBV12-4 CASSGEHNEQFF
TRBJ2-1 TRBV4-3 CASSLGLAGAISYNEQFF
TRBJ1-1 TRBV5-1 CASSLATREGAFF
TRBJ2-1 TRBV5-1 CASSRGGRTEGQFF
TRBJ2-7 TRBV5-5 CASSAETGGYEQYF
TRBJ2-3 TRBV6-2/TRBV6-3 CASSYSSKTLPDTQYF
TRBJ1-1 TRBV27 CASSLGRTVLNTEAFF
TRBJ2-2 TRBV12-3/TRBV12-4 CASSFGAGVRTGELFF
TRBJ2-2 TRBV25-1 CASSELDGERTGELFF
TRBJ2-2 TRBV24-1 CATADRLNTGELFF
TRBJ2-5 TRBV7-9 CASSLWGGTEETQYF
TRBJ1-4 TRBV20-1 CSARGQGKNEKLFF